Presented here are 11 T cell receptor beta chains from one specimen sequenced in a study of CD8 T cells in ankylosing spondylitis. One entry per CDR3 protein results from TCRdb running MiXCR on the 5' RACE reads. The data show some 270,000 distinct CDR3 sequences, around 32% seen once. Material: blood, either unsorted or a sorted T cell fraction (not recorded which). These TCRs come from a male donor with ankylosing spondylitis or in good health (not recorded which).

This clonotype was detected only a few times. This chain joins TRBV20-1 and TRBJ2-2, with D perhaps TRBD1 (6 bases). This CDR3 is 13 amino acids long. Trimming stripped 7 bases from V and 2 bases from J, with 11 bases between. Germline V gene lookup returns CDR1 DFQATT and CDR2 SNEGSKA (reference sequence). DNA of the CDR3: TGCAGTGGGGGGCAGGCCAACACCGGGGAGCTGTTTTTT. Amino acids: CSGGQANTGELFF.

The chain couples TRBV18 to TRBJ2-7, with unresolved D. The V end was cut by 4 bases, the J end by 4 bases, with 14 bases between. The CDR3 consists of 14 residues. The germline gives CDR1 KGHSH, CDR2 LQKENI. The CDR3 region is CASSLVADRYEQYF. DNA of the CDR3: TGTGCCAGCTCACTCGTGGCAGACCGGTACGAGCAGTACTTC.

The chain carries TRBV12-3 or TRBV12-4 and TRBJ2-3; D not certain. The V end was cut by 6 bases, the J end by 4 bases, with 8 bases between. This CDR3 spans 12 amino acids. The CDR3 sequence is CASSPRPDTQYF. The DNA for the CDR3 is TGTGCCAGCAGCCCCCGTCCAGATACGCAGTATTTT.

This chain links TRBV28 with TRBJ2-7; 11 bases fit TRBD1. Germline CDR1 and CDR2: MDHEN and SYDVKM. Losses at the gene ends were 6 bases for V and 4 bases for J; bases not matched to a gene: 8. CDR3 length equals 15 residues. CDR3 sequence: CASSRTGTGGYEQYF. CDR3 sequence (DNA): TGTGCCAGCAGCCGCACCGGGACAGGGGGTTACGAGCAGTACTTC. Looking up the rest from reference TRBV28 and TRBJ2-7 gives the full variable domain: DVKVTQSSRYLVKRTGEKVFLECVQDMDHENMFWYRQDPGLGLRLIYFSYDVKMKEKGDIPEGYSVSREKKERFSLILESASTNQTSMYLCASSRTGTGGYEQYFGPGTRLTVT.

This clonotype was counted between two and nine times. CDR3 in DNA: TGTGCCAGCACCCTCCCACGGGGGGAGCAGTATTTT. It translates to CASTLPRGEQYF. This rearrangement joins TRBV7-9 to TRBJ2-3; 7 bases line up with TRBD2. The J segment lost 11 bases and the V segment lost 7 bases, leaving 9 bases of the junction unmatched. Germline CDR1 and CDR2: SEHNR and FQNEAQ (reference sequence). The CDR3 loop spans 12 amino acids. Full variable domain (remainder filled in from reference TRBV7-9 and TRBJ2-3): DTGVSQNPRHKITKRGQNVTFRCDPISEHNRLYWYRQTLGQGPEFLTYFQNEAQLEKSRLLSDRFSAERPKGSFSTLEIQRTEQGDSAMYLCASTLPRGEQYFGPGTRLTVL.

The chain is built from TRBV11-2 and TRBJ2-1; possibly TRBD2 for D (6 bases). The V gene's germline CDR1 is SGHAT and CDR2 FQNNGV. The CDR3 has 13 residues. The V end lost 5 bases, the J end lost 9 bases, and 14 bases lay between the germline ends. The CDR3 loop reads CASSLRLVSEQFF. The CDR3 DNA follows: TGTGCCAGCAGCCTCCGACTAGTCAGTGAGCAGTTCTTC.

This clonotype was seen more than once but under ten times. V is TRBV6-1 and J is TRBJ2-7; the D gene is possibly TRBD1 (6 bases). The CDR3 length is 13 residues. Trimming left V 6 bases short and J 6 bases short, with 15 bases between. Germline loops: CDR1 MNHNS, CDR2 SASEGT. The CDR3 is CASSDTGMGEQYF. The DNA for the CDR3 is TGTGCCAGCAGCGACACAGGGATGGGCGAGCAGTACTTC.

This clonotype was observed a handful of times. The V gene is TRBV12-3 or TRBV12-4, the J gene TRBJ2-7, with 10 bases lining up with TRBD1. CDR3 length equals 16 residues. J lost 2 bases, V lost 4 bases, and 8 bases had no gene match. CDR3 DNA sequence: TGTGCCAGCAGTTCGGGATTGGGGACAGGGGCCTACGAGCAGTACTTC. Encoded protein: CASSSGLGTGAYEQYF.

The CDR3 reads CSARRGTGNTIYF. CDR3 nucleotide sequence: TGCAGTGCTAGAAGGGGTACGGGAAACACCATATATTTT. The V and J genes are TRBV20-1 and TRBJ1-3; D possibly corresponds to TRBD1 (5 bases). This CDR3 is 13 amino acids long. The V and J ends lost 2 bases and 4 bases respectively, with 9 bases between them. Germline CDR1 reads DFQATT; CDR2 reads SNEGSKA (reference sequence).

This clonotype was detected only a few times. This rearrangement joins TRBV30 to TRBJ2-2; D remains unclear. The germline V gene encodes CDR1 GTSNPN and CDR2 SVGIG (reference sequence). The V end was cut by 1 base, the J end by 13 bases, with 16 bases between. The CDR3 has 13 residues. CDR3 sequence (DNA): TGTGCCTGGAGTGGGGGAAGTCTTGATTCGCTGTTTTTT. It specifies CAWSGGSLDSLFF.

The chain carries TRBV7-9 and TRBJ2-3, with D uncertain. The length of the CDR3 is 11 residues. CDR1 and CDR2 (germline): SEHNR, FQNEAQ (reference sequence). Trimming pared 8 bases from V and 5 bases from J, leaving 8 bases between. CDR3 region: CASGWGDTQYF. The CDR3 nucleotides read TGTGCCAGCGGCTGGGGAGATACGCAGTATTTT.